The TCR beta chain under discussion was sequenced for a study of T cell responses to AZD1222 COVID-19 vaccine (dated by TCRdb to the early 2020s). Concerning the study at large: TCR sequencing covered 230 to 250 trial participants: around 210 given two doses of AZD1222 and around 25 given two doses of MenACWY control vaccine. Trial participants were enrolled into age subgroups of 18-55, 56-69 and 70-plus years, which contained 148, 28 and 57 TCR-sequenced participants, respectively. General conclusions and limits of the study: CD4 TCRs associated with the vaccine covered the entire spike protein, and the dominant responses were in regions 160-218 and 743-854. A significant rise in spike-specific TCR breadth and depth was observed after two AZD1222 doses relative to day 0 and relative to MenACWY recipients. The 56-69-year group was small, and its depth increase did not reach significance, likely because of low power. Only five to seven AZD1222 recipients were SARS-CoV-2 seropositive at baseline, limiting conclusions about previously exposed vaccinees. No day 14 peak-response samples were available, so repertoires were characterized only after the peak T cell response. Participants were mostly white British and included more females than males, and it was suggested by the authors that clonal diversity may have been underestimated. Nearly half of unique spike-specific TCRs reportedly recognized epitopes outside regions mutated in the B.1.351 and B.1.1.7 variants.

From a lookup of the germline V gene (reference sequence), CDR1 and CDR2 are MNHEY and SMNVEV. Trimming accounts for 6 bases at V and 5 bases at J, while the number of junction bases matched to no gene is 2. Including cysteine and phenylalanine, the CDR3 has 12 amino acids. The retained sequence is limited to the CDR3, 36 bases, with the frame set at the first base. According to the study, the label for this sample's time point signals: about 28 days (+/-7) after the second vaccine dose. AZD1222 recipients given second doses at about 4 weeks or at about 12 weeks were pooled, since spike-specific TCR depth and breadth were not found to differ between the two schedules. Vaccinee samples came from UK trials COV001 and COV002, including a single-blind randomized controlled phase 2/3 trial of AZD1222 (ChAdOx1 nCoV-19) in healthy adults. Trial participant PBMC samples were collected at day 0 and day 28 after the second dose for TCRbeta chain sequencing.

This clone has a single count. The antigen it binds to is not known. No much larger clonotype is one base removed from it; base qualities were not supplied. The CDR3 regions of human TCRbeta chains were analyzed by immunosequencing. The paper's processing steps were these. TCRs in the repertoires were compared against a reference library of SARS-CoV-2-specific TCRs that had been generated with the MIRA antigen-specificity platform. Breadth meant the fraction of unique TCRs that were SARS-CoV-2-associated, whereas depth meant the fraction of total T cells that were SARS-CoV-2-associated. Using the MIRA data, every spike-specific TCR was mapped to the spike region that the TCR reacted to and assigned to either a CD4 or a CD8 class. Log10-transformed breadth and depth values were compared by one-way ANOVA with Sidak's multiple comparisons tests. Imported from immuneACCESS, the table was reduced by TCRdb to in-frame sequences with V and J called. These copies leave out some clones; in studies compared against another copy, an unresolved V gene accounts for under half, and the cause of the remainder is not known. For V, J and clone size, that table is used; D and trimming come from the DNA. The sample table lists about 88,000 clones, 90% of them with a count of one. The ten biggest clones cover approximately 5% of the sample.

This TCR was recovered from an adult who received the AZD1222 COVID-19 vaccine. Recombination joined TRBV27 with TRBJ1-2, with 8 bases in between that match TRBD1. This material consisted of peripheral blood, taken 28 days after the second AZD1222 dose. In nucleotide form, the sequence is TGTGCCAGCAGCGACAGGGGATATGGCTACACCTTC. Its coded protein is CASSDRGYGYTF.